This record concerns one TCR beta chain sequence. What it binds is not known. The data originate from a study of cytomegalovirus exposure and HLA in healthy donors. Study-wide background: Earlier sequencing of some 190 million T cells yielded 120 million or so unique TCR beta sequences. The study's findings and limits: Sequences of the TCR beta chain were said to predict the HLA-A and HLA-B alleles of most subjects accurately. Certain indistinguishable V segments, among them TRBV6-2 and TRBV6-3, were excluded. In a later analysis, at a false discovery rate of 0.05, 15,000 to 20,000 TCR beta sequences were associated with HLA alleles.

From germline, CDR1 is SGDLS and CDR2 YYNGEE. With 4 bases clipped from V and 3 bases from J, the junction kept 3 bases outside the gene matches. This CDR3 region has 14 residues. The PCR contained 60 Vbeta and 13 Jbeta primers. Only in-frame clones appear in the TCRdb table, and some are missing; sequencing was by immunoSEQ multiplex PCR. In the table there are about 120,000 clones, around 80% of which are singletons. The origin of this receptor is a female donor in good health and CMV-seronegative. Sequenced sample: PBMCs. This sequence joins TRBV9 and TRBJ2-2; 7 nucleotides match TRBD2. The CDR3 DNA reads as TGTGCCAGCAGCCCTCGGGGGGACACCGGGGAGCTGTTTTTT. It is translated as CASSPRGDTGELFF.